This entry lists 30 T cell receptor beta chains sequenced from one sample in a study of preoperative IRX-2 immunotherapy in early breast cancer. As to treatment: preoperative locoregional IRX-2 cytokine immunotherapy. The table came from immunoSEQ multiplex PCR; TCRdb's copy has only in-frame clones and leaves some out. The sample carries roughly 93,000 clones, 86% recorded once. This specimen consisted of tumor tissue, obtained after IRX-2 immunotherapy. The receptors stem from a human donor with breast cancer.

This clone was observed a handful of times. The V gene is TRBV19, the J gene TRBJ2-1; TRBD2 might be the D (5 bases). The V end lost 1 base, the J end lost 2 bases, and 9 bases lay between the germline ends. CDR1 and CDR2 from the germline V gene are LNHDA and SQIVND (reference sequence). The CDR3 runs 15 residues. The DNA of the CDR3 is TGTGCCAGTAGTATAGCCGGGATTGCCTACAATGAGCAGTTCTTC. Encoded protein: CASSIAGIAYNEQFF. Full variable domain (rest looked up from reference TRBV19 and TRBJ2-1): DGGITQSPKYLFRKEGQNVTLSCEQNLNHDAMYWYRQDPGQGLRLIYYSQIVNDFQKGDIAEGYSVSREKKESFPLTVTSAQKNPTAFYLCASSIAGIAYNEQFFGPGTRLTVL.

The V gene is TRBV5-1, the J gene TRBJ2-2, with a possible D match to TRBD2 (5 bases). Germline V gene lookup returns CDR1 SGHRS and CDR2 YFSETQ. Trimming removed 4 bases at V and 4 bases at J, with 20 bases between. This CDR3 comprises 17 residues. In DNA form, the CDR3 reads TGCGCCAGCAGCCCCGCGCAGAAGGCGGGTCTCACCGGGGAGCTGTTTTTT. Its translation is CASSPAQKAGLTGELFF.

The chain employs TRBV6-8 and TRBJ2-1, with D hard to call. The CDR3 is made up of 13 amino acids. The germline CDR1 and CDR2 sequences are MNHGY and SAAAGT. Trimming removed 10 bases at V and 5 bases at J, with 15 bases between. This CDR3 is CAITRRQDNEQFF. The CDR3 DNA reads TGTGCCATCACGAGAAGGCAGGACAATGAGCAGTTCTTC.

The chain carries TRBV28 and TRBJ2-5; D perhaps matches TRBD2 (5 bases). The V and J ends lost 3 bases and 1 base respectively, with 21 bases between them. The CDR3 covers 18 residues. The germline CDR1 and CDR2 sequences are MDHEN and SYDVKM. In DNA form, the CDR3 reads TGTGCCAGCAGTTTGTTTAAAACATTACGGCGGGCCCAAGAGACCCAGTACTTC. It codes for CASSLFKTLRRAQETQYF. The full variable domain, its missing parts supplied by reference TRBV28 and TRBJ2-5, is DVKVTQSSRYLVKRTGEKVFLECVQDMDHENMFWYRQDPGLGLRLIYFSYDVKMKEKGDIPEGYSVSREKKERFSLILESASTNQTSMYLCASSLFKTLRRAQETQYFGPGTRLLVL.

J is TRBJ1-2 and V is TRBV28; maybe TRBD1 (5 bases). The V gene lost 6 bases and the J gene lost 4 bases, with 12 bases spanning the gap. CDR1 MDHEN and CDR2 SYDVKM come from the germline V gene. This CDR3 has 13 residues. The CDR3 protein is CASSSGTIYGYTF. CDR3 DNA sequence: TGTGCCAGCAGCTCCGGGACCATCTATGGCTACACCTTC.

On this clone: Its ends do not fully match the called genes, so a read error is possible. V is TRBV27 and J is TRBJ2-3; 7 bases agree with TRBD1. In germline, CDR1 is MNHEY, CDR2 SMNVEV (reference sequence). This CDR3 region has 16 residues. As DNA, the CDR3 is TGTGCCACCAGTGAGCCGTCTGCAGGGGGAACAGATACGCAGTATTTT. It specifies CATSEPSAGGTDTQYF.

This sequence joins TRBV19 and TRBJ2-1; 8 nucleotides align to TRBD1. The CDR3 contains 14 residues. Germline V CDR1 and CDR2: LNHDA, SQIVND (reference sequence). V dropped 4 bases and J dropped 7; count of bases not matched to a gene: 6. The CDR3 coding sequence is TGTGCCAGTAGTAGGGGACAGGTAGGAAATGAGCAGTTCTTC. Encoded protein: CASSRGQVGNEQFF.

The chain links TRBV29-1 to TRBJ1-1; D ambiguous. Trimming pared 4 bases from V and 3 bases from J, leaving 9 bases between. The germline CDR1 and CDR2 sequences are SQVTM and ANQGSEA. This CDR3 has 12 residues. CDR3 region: CSVGQQDTEAFF. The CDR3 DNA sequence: TGCAGCGTTGGGCAGCAGGACACTGAAGCTTTCTTT. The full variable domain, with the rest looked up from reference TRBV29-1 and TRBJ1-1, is SAVISQKPSRDICQRGTSLTIQCQVDSQVTMMFWYRQQPGQSLTLIATANQGSEATYESGFVIDKFPISRPNLTFSTLTVSNMSPEDSSIYLCSVGQQDTEAFFGQGTRLTVV.

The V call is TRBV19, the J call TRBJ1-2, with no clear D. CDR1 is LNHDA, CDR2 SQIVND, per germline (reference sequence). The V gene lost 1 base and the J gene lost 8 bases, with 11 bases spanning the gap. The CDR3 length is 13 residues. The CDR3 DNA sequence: TGTGCCAGTAGTATAGCGGGAAGGAAGGGCTACACCTTC. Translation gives CASSIAGRKGYTF.

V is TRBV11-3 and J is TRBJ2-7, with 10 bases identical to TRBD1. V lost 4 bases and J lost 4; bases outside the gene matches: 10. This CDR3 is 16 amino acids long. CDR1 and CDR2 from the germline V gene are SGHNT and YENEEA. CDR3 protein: CASSSSQTGGQYEQYF. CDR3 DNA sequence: TGTGCCAGCAGCTCGTCTCAGACAGGGGGCCAATACGAGCAGTACTTC.

CDR3 bases: TGTGCCAGTAGTTGGAGACAGGGGAAATCCGGGGAGCTGTTTTTT. Translating gives CASSWRQGKSGELFF. The chain is built from TRBV19 and TRBJ2-2; 8 positions match TRBD1. CDR3 length: 15 amino acids. The germline V gene encodes CDR1 LNHDA and CDR2 SQIVND (reference sequence). With 5 bases clipped from V and 6 bases from J, the junction kept 8 bases outside the gene matches.

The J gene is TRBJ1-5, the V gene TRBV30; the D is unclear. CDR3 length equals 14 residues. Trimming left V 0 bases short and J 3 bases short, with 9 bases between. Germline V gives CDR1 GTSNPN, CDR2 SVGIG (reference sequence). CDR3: CAWSVNSHNQPQHF. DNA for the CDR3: TGTGCCTGGAGTGTGAACAGTCACAATCAGCCCCAGCATTTT. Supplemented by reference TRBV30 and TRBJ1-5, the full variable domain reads SQTIHQWPATLVQPVGSPLSLECTVEGTSNPNLYWYRQAAGRGLQLLFYSVGIGQISSEVPQNLSASRPQDRQFILSSKKLLLSDSGFYLCAWSVNSHNQPQHFGDGTRLSIL.

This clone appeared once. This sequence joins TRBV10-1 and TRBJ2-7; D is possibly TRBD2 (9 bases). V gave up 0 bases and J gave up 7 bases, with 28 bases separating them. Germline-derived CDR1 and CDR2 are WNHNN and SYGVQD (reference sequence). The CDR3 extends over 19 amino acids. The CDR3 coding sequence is TGCGCCAGCAGTGAGTCTAAAGACAGGGGAGGGCTAGCGGGAAATGAGCAGTACTTC. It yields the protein CASSESKDRGGLAGNEQYF.

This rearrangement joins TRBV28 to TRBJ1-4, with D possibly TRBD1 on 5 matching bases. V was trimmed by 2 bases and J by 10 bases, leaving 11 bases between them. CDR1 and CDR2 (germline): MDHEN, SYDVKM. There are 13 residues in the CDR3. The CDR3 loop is CASSLEAGRKLFF. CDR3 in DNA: TGTGCCAGCAGTTTAGAGGCGGGACGAAAACTGTTTTTT.

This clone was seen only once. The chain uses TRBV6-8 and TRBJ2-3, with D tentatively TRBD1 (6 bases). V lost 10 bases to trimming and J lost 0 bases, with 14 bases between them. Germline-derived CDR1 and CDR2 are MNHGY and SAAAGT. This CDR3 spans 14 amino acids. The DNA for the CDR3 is TGTGCCATGGGACAAAGAACTAGCACAGATACGCAGTATTTT. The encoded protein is CAMGQRTSTDTQYF.

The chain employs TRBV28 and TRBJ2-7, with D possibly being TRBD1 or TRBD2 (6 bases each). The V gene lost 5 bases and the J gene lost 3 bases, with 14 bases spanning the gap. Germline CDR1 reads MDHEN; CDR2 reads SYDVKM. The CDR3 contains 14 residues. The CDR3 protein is CASSPHEGGYEQYF. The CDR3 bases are TGTGCCAGCAGTCCCCACGAGGGGGGCTACGAGCAGTACTTC.

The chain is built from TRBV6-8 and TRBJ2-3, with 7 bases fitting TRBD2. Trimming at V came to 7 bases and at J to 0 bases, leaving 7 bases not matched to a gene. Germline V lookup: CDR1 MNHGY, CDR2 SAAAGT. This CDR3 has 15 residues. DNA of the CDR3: TGTGCCAGCAAGAAATGGGGGGGGAGCACAGATACGCAGTATTTT. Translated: CASKKWGGSTDTQYF.

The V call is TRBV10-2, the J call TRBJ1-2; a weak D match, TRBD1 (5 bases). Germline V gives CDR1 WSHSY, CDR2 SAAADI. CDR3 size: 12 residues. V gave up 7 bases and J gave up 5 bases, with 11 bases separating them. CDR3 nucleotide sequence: TGCGCCAGCACCCAGGGCGGGTATGGCTACACCTTC. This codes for CASTQGGYGYTF.

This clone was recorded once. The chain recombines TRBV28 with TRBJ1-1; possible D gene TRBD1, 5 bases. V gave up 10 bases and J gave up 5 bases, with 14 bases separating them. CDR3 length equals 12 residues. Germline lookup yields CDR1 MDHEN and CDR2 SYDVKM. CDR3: CATRESGTEAFF. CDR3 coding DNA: TGTGCCACCCGAGAATCAGGGACTGAAGCTTTCTTT.

The CDR3 nucleotides are TGTGCCAGCAGCTTGGAGCCAGGAAGGTACACTGAAGCTTTCTTT. Its translation: CASSLEPGRYTEAFF. The chain has TRBV7-4 and TRBJ1-1; no definite D call. The CDR3 contains 15 residues. Trimming removed 3 bases from V and 3 bases from J, with 14 bases in between. Germline CDR1 reads SGHVT; CDR2 reads SQSDAQ.

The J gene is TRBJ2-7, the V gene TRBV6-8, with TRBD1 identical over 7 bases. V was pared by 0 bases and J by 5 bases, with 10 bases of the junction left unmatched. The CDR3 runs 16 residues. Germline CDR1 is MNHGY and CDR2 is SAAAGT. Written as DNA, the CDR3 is TGTGCCAGCAGTTACTCGTTATGGCAGGGGGTCGACGAGCAGTACTTC. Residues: CASSYSLWQGVDEQYF.

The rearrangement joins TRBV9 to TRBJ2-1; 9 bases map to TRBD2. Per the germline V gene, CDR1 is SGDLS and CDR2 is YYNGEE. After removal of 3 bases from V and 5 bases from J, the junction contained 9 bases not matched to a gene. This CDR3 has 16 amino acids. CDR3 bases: TGTGCCAGCAGCGGGCTAGCGGGAAAAACGAACAATGAGCAGTTCTTC. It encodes CASSGLAGKTNNEQFF.

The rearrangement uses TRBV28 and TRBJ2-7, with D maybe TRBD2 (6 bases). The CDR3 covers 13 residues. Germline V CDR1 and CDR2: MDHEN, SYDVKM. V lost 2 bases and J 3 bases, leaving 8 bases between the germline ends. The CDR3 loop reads CASSLRGNYEQYF. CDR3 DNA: TGTGCCAGCAGTTTACGGGGGAACTACGAGCAGTACTTC.

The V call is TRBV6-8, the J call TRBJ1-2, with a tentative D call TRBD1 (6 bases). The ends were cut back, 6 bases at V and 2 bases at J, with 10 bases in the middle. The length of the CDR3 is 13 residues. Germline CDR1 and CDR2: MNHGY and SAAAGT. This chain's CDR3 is CASSPDRNYGYTF. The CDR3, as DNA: TGTGCCAGCAGCCCAGACAGGAACTATGGCTACACCTTC.

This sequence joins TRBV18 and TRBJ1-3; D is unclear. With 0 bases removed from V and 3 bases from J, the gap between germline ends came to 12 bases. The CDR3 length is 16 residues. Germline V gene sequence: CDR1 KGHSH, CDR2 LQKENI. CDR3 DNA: TGTGCCAGCTCACCACCGGCCTCCCCGGGTGGAAACACCATATATTTT. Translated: CASSPPASPGGNTIYF.

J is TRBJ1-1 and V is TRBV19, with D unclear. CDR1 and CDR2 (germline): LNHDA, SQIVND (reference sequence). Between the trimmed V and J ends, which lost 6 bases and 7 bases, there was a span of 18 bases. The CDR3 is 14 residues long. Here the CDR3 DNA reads TGTGCCAGTAGGGACCCCCAAGGGAAATTTGAAGCTTTCTTT. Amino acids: CASRDPQGKFEAFF.

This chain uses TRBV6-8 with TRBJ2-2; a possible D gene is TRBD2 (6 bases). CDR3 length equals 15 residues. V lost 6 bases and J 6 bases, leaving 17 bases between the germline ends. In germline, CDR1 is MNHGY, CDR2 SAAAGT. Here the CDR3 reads CASSPEVGRPGELFF. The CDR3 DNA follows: TGTGCCAGCAGCCCCGAGGTGGGGAGGCCCGGGGAGCTGTTTTTT.

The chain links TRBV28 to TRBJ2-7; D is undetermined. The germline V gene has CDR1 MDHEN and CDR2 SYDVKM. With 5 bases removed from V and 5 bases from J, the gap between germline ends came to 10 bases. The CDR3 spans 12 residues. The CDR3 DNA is TGTGCCAGCAGTACCTCGCGTGACGAGCAGTACTTC. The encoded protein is CASSTSRDEQYF.

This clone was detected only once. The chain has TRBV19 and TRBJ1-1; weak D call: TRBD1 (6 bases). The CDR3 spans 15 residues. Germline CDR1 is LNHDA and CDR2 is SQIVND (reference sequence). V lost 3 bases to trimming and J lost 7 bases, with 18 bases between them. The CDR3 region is CASSMVERGALEAFF. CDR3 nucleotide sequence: TGTGCCAGTAGTATGGTTGAGAGGGGGGCCCTTGAAGCTTTCTTT.

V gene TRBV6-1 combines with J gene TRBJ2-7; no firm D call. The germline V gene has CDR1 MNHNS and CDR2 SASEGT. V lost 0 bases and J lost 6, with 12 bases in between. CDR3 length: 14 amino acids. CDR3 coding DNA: TGTGCCAGCAGTGAAGCTCGGCGCGCCACCGAGCAGTACTTC. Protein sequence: CASSEARRATEQYF.